This record covers a single T cell receptor beta chain. The sample is drawn from a study of low-dose radiotherapy and immunotherapy resistance in tumors. In the study overall: Each fraction for Cohort 1 was 0.5 Gy, given every 2 weeks, and the total came to 6.5 Gy. Nivolumab was given to patients as a 240 mg flat dose every two weeks, and ipilimumab at 1 mg/kg every six weeks. Both were delivered intravenously.

CDR1 and CDR2 from the germline V gene are SNHLY and FYNNEI. V shed 5 bases and J 2 bases; nucleotides not matched to a gene: 5. This CDR3 comprises 15 residues. Primers used for first-strand cDNA, a TRAV- and TRBV-specific set, covered both alpha and beta chains. Amplification, which lasted around 20 PCR cycles, used a constant-region primer and V-primer adapter to amplify TCRs. TCRdb itself ran the reads through MiXCR, one entry per CDR3 protein. This table has 13,000 to 15,000 distinct CDR3 sequences, about 75% appearing once. The receptor was derived from a human donor with advanced metastatic prostate, ovarian, gallbladder or colorectal cancer (not recorded which). This table probably holds off-target reads from a library built for another chain. The chain recombines TRBV2 with TRBJ2-2; 7 bases fit TRBD2. Written as DNA, the CDR3 is TGTGCCAGCAGTCGACTAGCTGGAAACACCGGGGAGCTGTTTTTT. Residues: CASSRLAGNTGELFF.